These 28 T cell receptor beta chains originate from one sample sequenced in a study of T cells after yellow fever vaccination. TCRdb called the 5' RACE reads again in MiXCR, with one record for every CDR3 protein. The repertoire holds 250,000 or so distinct CDR3 sequences, with roughly 4% as singletons. The sample consisted of PBMCs, taken 15 days after the yellow fever booster vaccination. The receptor source for this set is a man between 18 and 29 years old who received the YFV17D yellow fever vaccine.

This clonotype was picked up many times. J is TRBJ1-5 and V is TRBV20-1; D unclear. CDR1 is DFQATT and CDR2 is SNEGSKA in the germline V gene (reference sequence). Trimming took 7 bases from V and 4 from J, leaving 5 bases between them. This CDR3 has 10 amino acids. CDR3 in amino acids: CSVVNQPQHF. The DNA for the CDR3 is TGCAGTGTAGTGAATCAGCCCCAGCATTTT.

There are a few counts of this clonotype. A clone one base away is much larger, so this may be a read error. The V and J genes are TRBV11-2 and TRBJ2-1; maybe TRBD1 (5 bases). The CDR3 extends over 14 amino acids. Germline-derived CDR1 and CDR2 are SGHAT and FQNNGV. The CDR3 coding sequence is TGTGCCAGCAGCTTAGGACAGTTCTACACTGAGCAGTTCTTC. This sequence encodes CASSLGQFYTEQFF.

This clonotype was detected many times. This chain uses TRBV6-5 with TRBJ1-4; maybe TRBD1 (6 bases). Germline V CDR1 and CDR2: MNHEY, SVGAGI. CDR3 length: 13 amino acids. The V and J ends lost 6 bases and 6 bases respectively, with 11 bases between them. CDR3 nucleotides: TGTGCCAGCAGACGGCAGGGGCATGAAAAACTGTTTTTT. This encodes CASRRQGHEKLFF.

This clonotype was seen many times. J is TRBJ2-5 and V is TRBV5-1; the D gene is possibly TRBD1 (5 bases). Germline V gene sequence: CDR1 SGHRS, CDR2 YFSETQ. Deletions cut 3 bases from V and 5 bases from J, with 14 bases between. This CDR3 is built from 14 residues. The CDR3 protein is CASSSDRGTETQYF. The CDR3 DNA reads as TGCGCCAGCAGCTCCGATAGGGGTACCGAGACCCAGTACTTC.

The J gene is TRBJ1-5, the V gene TRBV15, with TRBD1 matching 9 bases. V shed 1 base and J 6 bases; nucleotides not matched to a gene: 4. The CDR3 length is 15 residues. CDR1 LNHNV and CDR2 YYDKDF come from the germline V gene (reference sequence). The chain's CDR3 is CATSRGQGERQPQHF. CDR3 in DNA: TGTGCCACCAGCAGAGGACAGGGGGAACGTCAGCCCCAGCATTTT. Full variable domain (remainder filled in from reference TRBV15 and TRBJ1-5): DAMVIQNPRYQVTQFGKPVTLSCSQTLNHNVMYWYQQKSSQAPKLLFHYYDKDFNNEADTPDNFQSRRPNTSFCFLDIRSPGLGDTAMYLCATSRGQGERQPQHFGDGTRLSIL.

This clonotype has at least ten counts. The chain links TRBV5-6 to TRBJ1-2; the match to TRBD1 covers 10 bases. V shed 3 bases, J shed 4 bases, and the junction held 6 bases outside the gene matches. Germline CDR1 reads SGHDT; CDR2 reads YYEEEE. This CDR3 comprises 15 residues. CDR3 DNA sequence: TGTGCCAGCAGCTCCCTGGGACAGGGGACCTATGGCTACACCTTC. Its translation: CASSSLGQGTYGYTF. Combining the CDR3 with reference TRBV5-6 and TRBJ1-2 gives the whole variable domain DAGVTQSPTHLIKTRGQQVTLRCSPKSGHDTVSWYQQALGQGPQFIFQYYEEEERQRGNFPDRFSGHQFPNYSSELNVNALLLGDSALYLCASSSLGQGTYGYTFGSGTRLTVV.

This clonotype was seen a handful of times. Written as DNA, the CDR3 is TGCGCCAGCAGCATACAGGGCTATCGCACTGAAGCTTTCTTT. It codes for CASSIQGYRTEAFF. This chain uses TRBV5-1 with TRBJ1-1, with a tentative D call TRBD1 (6 bases). Looked up from germline, CDR1 is SGHRS and CDR2 is YFSETQ. The CDR3 spans 14 residues. V was clipped by 4 bases and J by 4 bases, with 14 bases between them.

At least ten counts were recorded for this clonotype. V and J are TRBV5-6 and TRBJ2-6; no clear D. V lost 4 bases and J lost 4, with 12 bases in between. The CDR3 contains 15 residues. CDR1 and CDR2 from the germline V gene are SGHDT and YYEEEE. In DNA, the CDR3 is TGTGCCAGCAGCCGTGAGGAGACAGGGGCCAACGTCCTGACTTTC. It specifies CASSREETGANVLTF.

This clonotype was counted ten times or more. The CDR3 DNA reads TGCAGTGCTAGAGTCGGGGGGGATGAGCAGTTCTTC. This encodes CSARVGGDEQFF. The chain employs TRBV20-1 and TRBJ2-1; 8 nucleotides agree with TRBD2. V shed 1 base, J shed 8 bases, and the junction held 1 base outside the gene matches. There are 12 residues in the CDR3. Germline lookup yields CDR1 DFQATT and CDR2 SNEGSKA (reference sequence).

Many counts were recorded for this clonotype. The chain carries TRBV3-1 and TRBJ2-3; the D gene is possibly TRBD2 (6 bases). This CDR3 has 16 residues. Trimming took 1 base from V and 0 from J, leaving 11 bases between them. Looked up from germline, CDR1 is LGHDT and CDR2 is YNNKEL (reference sequence). The DNA for the CDR3 is TGTGCCAGCAGCCAAGTGGGGGGTTCCAGCACAGATACGCAGTATTTT. Translating gives CASSQVGGSSTDTQYF.

This clonotype was seen many times. CDR3: CASFGGTDTQYF. The CDR3 DNA follows: TGTGCCAGCTTTGGGGGCACAGATACGCAGTATTTT. The chain couples TRBV7-9 to TRBJ2-3; no clear D gene. With 8 bases removed from V and 1 base from J, the gap between germline ends came to 7 bases. The germline V gene has CDR1 SEHNR and CDR2 FQNEAQ (reference sequence). This CDR3 region has 12 residues.

This clonotype has a count of ten or more. CDR3 sequence: CASSGDRVEDQPQHF. The DNA of the CDR3 is TGTGCCAGCAGTGGTGACAGGGTAGAGGATCAGCCCCAGCATTTT. The chain is built from TRBV2 and TRBJ1-5, with 7 bases matching TRBD1. The CDR3 sequence is 15 residues long. The junction had 8 bases not matched to a gene; V was cut back by 4 bases and J by 5 bases. CDR1 is SNHLY and CDR2 is FYNNEI in the germline V gene.

This clonotype has a count of ten or more. The V and J genes are TRBV28 and TRBJ1-6; TRBD1 aligns across 12 bases. The ends lost 3 bases at V and 7 bases at J; junction bases unmatched: 7. Germline CDR1 reads MDHEN; CDR2 reads SYDVKM. CDR3 length: 17 residues. The CDR3: CASSFTGTGGGNSPLHF. DNA of the CDR3: TGTGCCAGCAGTTTCACCGGGACAGGGGGCGGAAATTCACCCCTCCACTTT.

At least ten counts were recorded for this clonotype. This rearrangement joins TRBV4-3 to TRBJ1-5, with D hard to call. The V gene lost 0 bases and the J gene lost 6 bases, with 24 bases spanning the gap. The CDR3 totals 19 residues. CDR1 is LGHNA, CDR2 YSLEER, per germline. In nucleotides, the CDR3 is TGCGCCAGCAGCCAAGATTGGGTCCCCCGGACGCCCTTCGGTCAGCCCCAGCATTTT. Encoded protein: CASSQDWVPRTPFGQPQHF.

This clonotype was picked up many times. The chain is built from TRBV7-8 and TRBJ2-7; no definite D call. From germline, CDR1 is SGHVS and CDR2 FQNEAQ. The V end was cut by 1 base, the J end by 3 bases, with 7 bases between. The CDR3 spans 13 residues. DNA for the CDR3: TGTGCCAGCAGCTTAGTTCACCTCTACGAGCAGTACGTC. It translates to CASSLVHLYEQYV.

The chain employs TRBV10-3 and TRBJ2-7; TRBD1 matches at 8 bases. V gave up 11 bases and J gave up 2 bases; unmatched junction bases: 8. This CDR3 contains 13 residues. Germline assignment: CDR1 ENHRY and CDR2 SYGVKD. CDR3 nucleotide sequence: TGTGCCGTCCAGGGGGCTGGCCCCTACGAGCAGTACTTC. This sequence encodes CAVQGAGPYEQYF.

This clonotype was observed many times. The genes are TRBV6-2 or TRBV6-3 and TRBJ1-1; no definite D call. Trimming shortened V by 4 bases and J by 3 bases, and 12 bases separated the two germline ends. This CDR3 has 14 residues. Germline V gives CDR1 MNHEY, CDR2 SVGEGT. CDR3 nucleotides: TGTGCCAGCAGTTTCCCATACGAAGACACTGAAGCTTTCTTT. This translates into CASSFPYEDTEAFF.

This clonotype was observed many times. V usage is TRBV20-1 and J usage is TRBJ1-5; D may be TRBD1 (6 bases). The CDR3 covers 15 residues. The germline CDR1 and CDR2 sequences are DFQATT and SNEGSKA (reference sequence). Trimming left V 0 bases short and J 0 bases short, with 9 bases between. The CDR3 region is CSARDQGYSNQPQHF. As DNA, the CDR3 is TGCAGTGCTAGAGACCAGGGGTATAGCAATCAGCCCCAGCATTTT.

This clonotype was detected many times. The chain employs TRBV4-3 and TRBJ2-4; 7 nucleotides align to TRBD2. The CDR3 has 16 amino acids. Trimming cost V 0 bases and J 4 bases; bases outside gene matches: 6. Germline V gene sequence: CDR1 LGHNA, CDR2 YSLEER. CDR3 coding DNA: TGCGCCAGCAGCCAAGATCTGGGCGGGGGAAAAAACATTCAGTACTTC. The encoded protein is CASSQDLGGGKNIQYF.

A remark on this clonotype: A much bigger clone sits one base away, suggesting this may be a read error. Because it lacks the conserved phenylalanine or tryptophan at the end, this CDR3 is likely a read error. This rearrangement joins TRBV30 to TRBJ2-1; possibly TRBD2 for D (5 bases). V gave up 1 base and J gave up 0 bases, with 7 bases separating them. This CDR3 comprises 14 residues. From germline, CDR1 is GTSNPN and CDR2 SVGIG (reference sequence). The CDR3: CAWSGERSYNEQFC. For the CDR3, the DNA is TGTGCCTGGAGTGGGGAGCGCTCCTACAATGAGCAGTTCTGC.

This clonotype was seen many times. The rearrangement joins TRBV5-1 to TRBJ1-1; D gene unclear. CDR1 is SGHRS, CDR2 YFSETQ, per germline. CDR3 size: 12 residues. Trimming removed 7 bases at V and 6 bases at J, with 13 bases between. In DNA, the CDR3 is TGCGCCAGCCGACTAGGGCGGTCTGAAGCTTTCTTT. Translation: CASRLGRSEAFF.

This clonotype was observed many times. The V gene is TRBV7-2, the J gene TRBJ2-7; no definite D call. CDR3 size: 15 residues. The germline V gene encodes CDR1 SGHTA and CDR2 FQGNSA. The V gene lost 7 bases and the J gene lost 2 bases, with 18 bases spanning the gap. The chain's CDR3 is CASIATGPGPYEQYF. The CDR3 DNA follows: TGTGCCAGCATCGCCACGGGTCCAGGACCCTACGAGCAGTACTTC.

This clonotype was seen many times. The chain is built from TRBV10-3 and TRBJ1-4, with D hard to call. With 2 bases removed from V and 0 bases from J, the gap between germline ends came to 13 bases. CDR1 and CDR2 from the germline V gene are ENHRY and SYGVKD. The CDR3 extends over 17 amino acids. In DNA, the CDR3 is TGTGCCATCAGTGAGCTTGGCAGCACCTCAACTAATGAAAAACTGTTTTTT. It is translated as CAISELGSTSTNEKLFF.

This clonotype was seen repeatedly, ten times or more. The chain joins TRBV5-4 to TRBJ1-5; weak D call: TRBD1 (5 bases). Germline lookup yields CDR1 SGHNT and CDR2 YYREEE (reference sequence). The CDR3 is made up of 14 amino acids. V lost 4 bases and J 6 bases, leaving 14 bases between the germline ends. The CDR3: CASSRGGDAQPQHF. The CDR3 bases are TGTGCCAGCAGCCGTGGGGGGGATGCTCAGCCCCAGCATTTT.

This clonotype was seen more than once but under ten times. The rearrangement uses TRBV5-4 and TRBJ1-1, with D possibly TRBD1 on 6 matching bases. Germline V gene lookup returns CDR1 SGHNT and CDR2 YYREEE (reference sequence). Trimming left V 0 bases short and J 4 bases short, with 10 bases between. The CDR3 is 14 amino acids. The CDR3: CASSLGGAGTEAFF. The CDR3 nucleotides read TGTGCCAGCAGCTTGGGGGGGGCCGGCACTGAAGCTTTCTTT.

This clonotype was seen ten or more times. This chain joins TRBV7-2 and TRBJ2-1; no clear D. The CDR3 consists of 17 residues. Per germline, CDR1 SGHTA and CDR2 FQGNSA. The V gene lost 2 bases and the J gene lost 4 bases, with 18 bases spanning the gap. As DNA, the CDR3 is TGTGCCAGCAGCTTATTGGGCGCGAGTGAGATTTACAATGAGCAGTTCTTC. Translated, it gives CASSLLGASEIYNEQFF.

At least ten counts were recorded for this clonotype. The chain recombines TRBV13 with TRBJ1-6; tentatively, D is TRBD1 (6 bases). The length of the CDR3 is 16 residues. V was clipped by 1 base and J by 4 bases, with 11 bases between them. CDR1 is PRHDT and CDR2 is FYEKMQ in the germline V gene (reference sequence). The CDR3 here is CASSLEGHRYNSPLHF. CDR3 coding DNA: TGTGCCAGCAGCTTAGAGGGACATAGATATAATTCACCCCTCCACTTT.

This clonotype has at least ten counts. The chain couples TRBV5-1 to TRBJ1-1; D ambiguous. V lost 2 bases, J lost 1 base, and 9 bases lay in between. The germline V gene encodes CDR1 SGHRS and CDR2 YFSETQ. The length of the CDR3 is 14 residues. The CDR3 DNA is TGCGCCAGCAGCTTTTTTCGGGAGAACACTGAAGCTTTCTTT. Its protein product is CASSFFRENTEAFF.